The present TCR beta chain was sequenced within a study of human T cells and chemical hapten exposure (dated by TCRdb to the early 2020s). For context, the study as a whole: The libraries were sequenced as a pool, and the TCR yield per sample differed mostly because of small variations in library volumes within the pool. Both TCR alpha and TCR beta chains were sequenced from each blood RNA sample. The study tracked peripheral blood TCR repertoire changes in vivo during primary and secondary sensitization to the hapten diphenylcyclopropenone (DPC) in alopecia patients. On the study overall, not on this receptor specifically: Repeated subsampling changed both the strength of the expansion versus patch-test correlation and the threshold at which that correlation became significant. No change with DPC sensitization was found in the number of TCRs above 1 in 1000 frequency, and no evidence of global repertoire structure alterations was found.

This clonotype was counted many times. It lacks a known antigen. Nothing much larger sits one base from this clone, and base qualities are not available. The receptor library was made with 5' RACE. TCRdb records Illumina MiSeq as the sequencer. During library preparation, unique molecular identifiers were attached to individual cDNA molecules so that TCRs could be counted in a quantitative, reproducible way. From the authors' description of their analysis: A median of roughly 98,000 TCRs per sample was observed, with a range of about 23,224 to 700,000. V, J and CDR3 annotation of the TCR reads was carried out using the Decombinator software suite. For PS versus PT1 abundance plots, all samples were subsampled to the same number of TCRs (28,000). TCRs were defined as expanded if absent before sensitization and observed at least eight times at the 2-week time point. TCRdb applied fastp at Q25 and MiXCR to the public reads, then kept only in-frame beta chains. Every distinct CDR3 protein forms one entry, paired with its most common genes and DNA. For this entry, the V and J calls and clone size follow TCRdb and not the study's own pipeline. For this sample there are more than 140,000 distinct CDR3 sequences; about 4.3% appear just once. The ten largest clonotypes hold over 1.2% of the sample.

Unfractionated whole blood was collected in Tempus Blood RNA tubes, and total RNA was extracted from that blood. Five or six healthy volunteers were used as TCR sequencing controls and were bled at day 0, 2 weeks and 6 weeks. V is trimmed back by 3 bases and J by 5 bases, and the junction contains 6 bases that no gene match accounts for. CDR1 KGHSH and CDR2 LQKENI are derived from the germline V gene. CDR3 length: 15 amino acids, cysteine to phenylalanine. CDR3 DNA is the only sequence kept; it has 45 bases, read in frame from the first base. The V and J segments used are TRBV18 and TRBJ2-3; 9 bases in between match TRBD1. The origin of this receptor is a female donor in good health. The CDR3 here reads CASSPPGTGRDTQYF. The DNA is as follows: TGTGCCAGCTCACCCCCCGGGACAGGGAGAGATACGCAGTATTTT.